The 9 T cell receptor beta chains below come from one sample, sequenced in a study of T cell repertoires in MIS-A myocarditis. The table came from immunoSEQ multiplex PCR; TCRdb's copy has only in-frame clones and leaves some out. This sample has 6,600 or so clones, with less than 80% found just once. The sequencing sample was made of right inferior lung lobe tissue obtained at autopsy. All receptors derive from a man between 18 and 35 years old with fulminant myocarditis from multisystem inflammatory syndrome in adults (MIS-A) after COVID-19.

The V and J genes are TRBV5-4 and TRBJ2-1; a possible D gene is TRBD1 (6 bases). This CDR3 has 13 amino acids. CDR1 is SGHNT and CDR2 is YYREEE in the germline V gene (reference sequence). Trimming removed 1 base at V and 9 bases at J, with 11 bases between. This chain's CDR3 is CASSLKGGAEQFF. As DNA, the CDR3 is TGTGCCAGCAGCTTGAAAGGGGGAGCTGAGCAGTTCTTC.

This chain connects TRBV18 to TRBJ1-5; possibly TRBD1 for D (5 bases). The CDR3 is 13 residues long. Trimming removed 1 base from V and 4 bases from J, with 5 bases in between. The germline gives CDR1 KGHSH, CDR2 LQKENI. The CDR3 reads CASSPQGNQPQHF. In DNA form, the CDR3 reads TGTGCCAGCTCACCACAGGGGAATCAGCCCCAGCATTTT.

This clone appeared a single time. This chain joins TRBV7-2 and TRBJ1-6; a possible D gene is TRBD1 (5 bases). CDR3 size: 13 residues. Trimming pared 11 bases from V and 9 bases from J, leaving 17 bases between. Germline V CDR1 and CDR2: SGHTA, FQGNSA. The CDR3 spells CAGRRDTGSPLHF. The CDR3 region has the DNA TGTGCCGGGCGGCGTGACACAGGTTCACCCCTCCACTTT.

This chain uses TRBV5-1 with TRBJ2-7; D ambiguous. The V end was cut by 0 bases, the J end by 0 bases, with 10 bases between. This CDR3 region has 15 residues. Germline-derived CDR1 and CDR2 are SGHRS and YFSETQ. CDR3 sequence reads: CASSLDTFSSYEQYF. The CDR3 nucleotides are TGCGCCAGCAGCTTGGACACCTTTAGCTCCTACGAGCAGTACTTC.

The gene calls are TRBV2 and TRBJ2-7; D unresolved. V was pared by 2 bases and J by 5 bases, with 10 bases between. From germline, CDR1 is SNHLY and CDR2 FYNNEI. This CDR3 contains 13 residues. CDR3 sequence reads: CASSERANNEQYF. Here the CDR3 DNA reads TGTGCCAGCAGTGAAAGAGCAAACAACGAGCAGTACTTC.

This chain connects TRBV9 to TRBJ1-1; TRBD1 is a possible D gene (6 bases). The CDR3 is 13 residues long. Trimming took off 4 bases at V and 11 bases at J, with 18 bases between the two ends. Germline lookup yields CDR1 SGDLS and CDR2 YYNGEE. The DNA of the CDR3 is TGTGCCAGCAGCCCTCTCGGACAGAAGGAGGCTTTCTTT. Protein: CASSPLGQKEAFF.

This chain connects TRBV25-1 to TRBJ2-7, with D tentatively TRBD2 (5 bases). V was cut by 3 bases and J by 1 base, with 10 bases left in between. CDR1 and CDR2 from the germline V gene are MGHDK and SYGVNS. The CDR3 is 14 residues long. The CDR3: CASSDIGGSYEQYF. CDR3 in DNA: TGTGCCAGCAGTGACATCGGAGGTTCCTACGAGCAGTACTTC.

This rearrangement joins TRBV18 to TRBJ2-5; D not resolved. The CDR3 consists of 13 residues. V gave up 4 bases and J gave up 3 bases, with 9 bases separating them. The germline gives CDR1 KGHSH, CDR2 LQKENI. CDR3 protein: CASSLNTEETQYF. The CDR3 bases are TGTGCCAGCTCACTGAACACCGAAGAGACCCAGTACTTC. Full variable domain (outside the CDR3, taken from reference TRBV18 and TRBJ2-5): NAGVMQNPRHLVRRRGQEARLRCSPMKGHSHVYWYRQLPEEGLKFMVYLQKENIIDESGMPKERFSAEFPKEGPSILRIQQVVRGDSAAYFCASSLNTEETQYFGPGTRLLVL.

The chain uses TRBV7-9 and TRBJ1-5; D uncertain. Germline CDR1 reads SEHNR; CDR2 reads FQNEAQ (reference sequence). The V and J ends lost 3 bases and 2 bases respectively, with 11 bases between them. This CDR3 has 15 residues. The DNA for the CDR3 is TGTGCCAGCAGCTTCGGTCCCGATGGCAATCAGCCCCAGCATTTT. It is translated as CASSFGPDGNQPQHF.